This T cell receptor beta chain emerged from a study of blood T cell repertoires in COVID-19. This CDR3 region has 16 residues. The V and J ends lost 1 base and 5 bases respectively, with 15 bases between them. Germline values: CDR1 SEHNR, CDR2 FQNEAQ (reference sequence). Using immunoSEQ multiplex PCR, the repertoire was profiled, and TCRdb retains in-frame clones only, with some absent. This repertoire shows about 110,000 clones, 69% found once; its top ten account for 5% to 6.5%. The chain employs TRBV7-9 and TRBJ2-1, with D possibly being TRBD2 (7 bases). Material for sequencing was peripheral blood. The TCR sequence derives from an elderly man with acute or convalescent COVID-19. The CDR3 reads CASSLGSSGTHNEQFF. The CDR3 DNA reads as TGTGCCAGCAGCTTAGGTTCCAGCGGGACACACAATGAGCAGTTCTTC.